Detailed here is one T cell receptor beta chain. The data were taken from a study of coeliac disease. The CDR3 has 16 amino acids. With V trimmed by 3 bases and J by 3 bases, 8 bases remained unmatched. The germline V gene has CDR1 MDHEN and CDR2 SYDVKM. Sequenced by immunoSEQ multiplex PCR; TCRdb stores in-frame clones only, minus some. Of approximately 1,200 clones listed, 58% are singletons. The V call is TRBV28, the J call TRBJ1-3; 7 bases are a match to TRBD1. Material: intraepithelial lymphocytes from the gut. The receptor comes from a man in his 70s without celiac disease. The CDR3 nucleotides read TGTGCCAGCAGTTTTCAAACAGGGGTAATTGGAAACACCATATATTTT. This sequence encodes CASSFQTGVIGNTIYF. Using reference TRBV28 and TRBJ1-3 for the parts outside the CDR3, the full variable domain is DVKVTQSSRYLVKRTGEKVFLECVQDMDHENMFWYRQDPGLGLRLIYFSYDVKMKEKGDIPEGYSVSREKKERFSLILESASTNQTSMYLCASSFQTGVIGNTIYFGEGSWLTVV.